This T cell receptor beta chain was recovered during a study of monozygotic twins with inflammatory bowel disease. Germline assignment: CDR1 SGHRS and CDR2 YFSETQ. The CDR3 is 18 residues long. With the 5' RACE reads reprocessed, TCRdb shows one record per CDR3 protein and no DNA. Here the sample table reports under 200,000 distinct CDR3 sequences. The source is a human donor with ulcerative colitis or Crohn's disease, or a healthy co-twin of an affected twin (not recorded which). Sequenced: blood. V is TRBV5-1 and J is TRBJ2-1; TCRdb reports TRBD2, a call that lacks DNA to check it against. This CDR3 reads CASSLGVTSGSSYNEQFF.